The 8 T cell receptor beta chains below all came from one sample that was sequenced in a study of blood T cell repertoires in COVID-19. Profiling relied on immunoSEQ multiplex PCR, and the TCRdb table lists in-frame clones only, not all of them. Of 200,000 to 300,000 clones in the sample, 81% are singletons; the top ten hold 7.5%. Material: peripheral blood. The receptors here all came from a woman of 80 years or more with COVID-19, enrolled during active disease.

In DNA form, the CDR3 reads TGTGCCAGCAGCCAAGGGAGACTAGCGGGGCAAGAGACCCAGTACTTC. This sequence encodes CASSQGRLAGQETQYF. The V call is TRBV3-1 (or the pseudogene TRBV3-2), the J call TRBJ2-5, with 11 bases aligning to TRBD2. CDR1 LGHDT and CDR2 YNNKEL come from the germline V gene (reference sequence). V lost 1 base and J lost 2; bases outside the gene matches: 3. The CDR3 contains 16 residues.

CDR3 bases: TGTGCCAGCAGCCGAGGACAGGCTGGGACTGAAGCTTTCTTT. Its translation: CASSRGQAGTEAFF. The chain combines TRBV4-2 with TRBJ1-1; 7 positions agree with TRBD1. This CDR3 is built from 14 residues. CDR1 is LGHNA, CDR2 YNFKEQ, per germline. J gave up 5 bases and V 4 bases, and 7 bases lay outside the gene matches.

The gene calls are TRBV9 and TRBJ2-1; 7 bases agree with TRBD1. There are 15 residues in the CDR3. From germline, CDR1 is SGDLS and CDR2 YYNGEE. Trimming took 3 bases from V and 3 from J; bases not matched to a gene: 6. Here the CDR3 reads CASSADRVRYNEQFF. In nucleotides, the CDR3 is TGTGCCAGCAGCGCCGACAGGGTACGCTACAATGAGCAGTTCTTC.

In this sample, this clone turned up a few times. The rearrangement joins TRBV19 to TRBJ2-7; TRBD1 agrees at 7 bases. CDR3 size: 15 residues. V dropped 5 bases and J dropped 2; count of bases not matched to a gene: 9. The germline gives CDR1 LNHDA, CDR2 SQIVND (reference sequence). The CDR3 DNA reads TGTGCCAGTAGTCAAATCCGGGACAGAGCCTACGAGCAGTACTTC. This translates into CASSQIRDRAYEQYF.

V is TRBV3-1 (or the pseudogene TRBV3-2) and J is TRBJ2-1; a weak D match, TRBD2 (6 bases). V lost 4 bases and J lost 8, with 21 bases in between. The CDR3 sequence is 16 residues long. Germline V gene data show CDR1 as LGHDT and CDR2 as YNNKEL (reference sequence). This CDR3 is CASSLLLAGAGHEQFF. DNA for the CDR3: TGTGCCAGCAGCCTACTACTAGCCGGCGCCGGCCATGAGCAGTTCTTC.

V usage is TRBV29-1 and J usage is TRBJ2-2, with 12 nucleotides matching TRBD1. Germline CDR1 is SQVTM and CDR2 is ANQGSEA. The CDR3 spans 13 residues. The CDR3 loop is CPRRDRGPGELFF. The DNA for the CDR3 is TGCCCTAGGCGGGACAGGGGGCCCGGGGAGCTGTTTTTT.

In DNA, the CDR3 is TGTGCCAGCTCACCGCTCGGGGTGAACACTGAAGCTTTCTTT. Translation: CASSPLGVNTEAFF. The chain combines TRBV18 with TRBJ1-1, with D unclear. V was clipped by 3 bases and J by 0 bases, with 8 bases between them. The CDR3 spans 14 residues. Looked up from germline, CDR1 is KGHSH and CDR2 is LQKENI.

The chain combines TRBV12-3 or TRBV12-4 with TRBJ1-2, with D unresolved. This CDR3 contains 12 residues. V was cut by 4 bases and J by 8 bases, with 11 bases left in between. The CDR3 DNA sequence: TGTGCCAGCAGTTATTCGAGTTGGGGCTACACCTTC. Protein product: CASSYSSWGYTF.